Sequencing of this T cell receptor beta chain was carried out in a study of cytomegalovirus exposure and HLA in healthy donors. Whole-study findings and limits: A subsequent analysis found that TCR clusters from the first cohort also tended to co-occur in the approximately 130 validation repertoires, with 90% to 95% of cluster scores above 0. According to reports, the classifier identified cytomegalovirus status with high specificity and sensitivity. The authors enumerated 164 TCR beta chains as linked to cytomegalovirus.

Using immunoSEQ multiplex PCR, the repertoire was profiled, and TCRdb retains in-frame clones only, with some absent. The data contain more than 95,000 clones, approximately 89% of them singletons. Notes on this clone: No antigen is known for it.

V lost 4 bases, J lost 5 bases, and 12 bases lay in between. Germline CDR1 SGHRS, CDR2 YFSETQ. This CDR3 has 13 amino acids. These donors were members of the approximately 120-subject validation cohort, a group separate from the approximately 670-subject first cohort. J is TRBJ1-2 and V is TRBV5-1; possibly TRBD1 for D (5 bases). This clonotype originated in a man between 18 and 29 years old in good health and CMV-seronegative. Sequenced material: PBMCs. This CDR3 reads CASSPGQRYGYTF. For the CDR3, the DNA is TGCGCCAGCAGCCCCGGACAACGGTATGGCTACACCTTC.